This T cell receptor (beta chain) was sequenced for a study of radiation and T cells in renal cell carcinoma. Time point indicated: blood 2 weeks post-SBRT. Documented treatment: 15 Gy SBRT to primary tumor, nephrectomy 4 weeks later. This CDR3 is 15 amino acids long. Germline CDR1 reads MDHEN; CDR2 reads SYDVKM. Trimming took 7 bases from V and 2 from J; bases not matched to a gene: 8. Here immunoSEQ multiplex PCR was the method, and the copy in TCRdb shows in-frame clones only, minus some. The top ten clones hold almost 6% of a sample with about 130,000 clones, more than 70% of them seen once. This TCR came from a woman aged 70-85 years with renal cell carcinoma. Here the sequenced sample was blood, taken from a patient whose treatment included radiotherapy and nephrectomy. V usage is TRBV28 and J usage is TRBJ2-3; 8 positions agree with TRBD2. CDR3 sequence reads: CASKSGSQNTDTQYF. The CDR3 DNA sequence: TGTGCCAGCAAAAGCGGGAGCCAAAACACAGATACGCAGTATTTT.